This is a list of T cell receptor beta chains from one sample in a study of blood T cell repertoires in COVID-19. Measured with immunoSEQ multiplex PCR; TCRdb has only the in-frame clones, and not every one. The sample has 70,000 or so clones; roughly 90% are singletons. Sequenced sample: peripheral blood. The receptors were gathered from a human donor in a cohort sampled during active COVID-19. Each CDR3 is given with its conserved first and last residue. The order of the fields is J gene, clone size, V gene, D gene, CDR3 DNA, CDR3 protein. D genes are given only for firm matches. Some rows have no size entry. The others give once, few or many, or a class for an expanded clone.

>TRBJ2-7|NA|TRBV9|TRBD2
TGTGCCAGCAGCCCCACTGCGACTAGCTTTTCCTACGAGCAGTACTTC
CASSPTATSFSYEQYF
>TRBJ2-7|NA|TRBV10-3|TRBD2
TGTGCCATCAGTGATCTAGGGCTAGCGGGAAACTACGAGCAGTACTTC
CAISDLGLAGNYEQYF
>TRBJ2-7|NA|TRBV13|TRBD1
TGTGCCAGCAACCAGGGGGCGGGCTACGAGCAGTACTTC
CASNQGAGYEQYF
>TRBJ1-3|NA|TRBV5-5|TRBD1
TGTGCCAGCAGCCGGGACAGGGACTCTGGAAACACCATATATTTT
CASSRDRDSGNTIYF
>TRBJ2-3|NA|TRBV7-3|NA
TGTGCCAGCAGCTTATCTTGGGAGAGCACAGATACGCAGTATTTT
CASSLSWESTDTQYF
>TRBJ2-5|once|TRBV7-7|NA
TGTGCTAGCAGCTCAACGCGACAAGAGACCCAGTACTTC
CASSSTRQETQYF
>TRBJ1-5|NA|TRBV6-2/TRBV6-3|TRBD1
TGTGCCAGCAGTACACAGGGGCGTCAGCCCCAGCATTTT
CASSTQGRQPQHF
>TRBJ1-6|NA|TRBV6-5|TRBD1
TGTGCCAGCAGTTACTTGGACAGGGCAGGCAATTCACCCCTCCACTTT
CASSYLDRAGNSPLHF
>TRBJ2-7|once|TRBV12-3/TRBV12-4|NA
TGTGCCAGCAGTTTTTTGCAGGGCTACGAGCAGTACTTC
CASSFLQGYEQYF
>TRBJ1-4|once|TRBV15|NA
TGTGCCACCAGCAGAGATAGCCAGAATAATGAAAAACTGTTTTTT
CATSRDSQNNEKLFF
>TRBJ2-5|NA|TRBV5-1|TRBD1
TGCGCCAGCAGCTGGATGGACAGGGGGCAAGAGACCCAGTACTTC
CASSWMDRGQETQYF
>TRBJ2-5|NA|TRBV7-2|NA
TGTGCCAGCAGCTTAGCACGGGGGGAGACCCAGTACTTC
CASSLARGETQYF
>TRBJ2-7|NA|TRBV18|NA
TGTGCCAGCTCACCAGGGCGCCTCTACGAGCAGTACTTC
CASSPGRLYEQYF
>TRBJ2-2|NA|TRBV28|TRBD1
TGTGCCAGCAGCCGCAGGGGTAGGGGGCGCCTCGGGGAGCTGTTTTTT
CASSRRGRGRLGELFF
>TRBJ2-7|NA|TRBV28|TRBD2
TGTGCCAGCAGGACACCCGGGACTAGCGGGAGGGCGACCTACGAGCAGTACTTC
CASRTPGTSGRATYEQYF
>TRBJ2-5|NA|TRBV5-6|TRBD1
TGTGCCAGCAGCTTGGGACAGGGGCTCCAAGAGACCCAGTACTTC
CASSLGQGLQETQYF
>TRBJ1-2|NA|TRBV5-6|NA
TGTGCCAGCAGACTGAGCGGCTCGGCGGCGTATGGCTACACCTTC
CASRLSGSAAYGYTF
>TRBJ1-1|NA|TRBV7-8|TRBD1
TGTGCCAGCAGCTTGGGGACAGTCAACACTGAAGCTTTCTTT
CASSLGTVNTEAFF
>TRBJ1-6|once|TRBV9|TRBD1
TGTGCCAGCAGCGTAGGTGGAGGACAGGGCTATAATTCACCCCTCCACTTT
CASSVGGGQGYNSPLHF
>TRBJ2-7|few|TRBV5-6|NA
TGTGCCAGCAGCGCCGCCGGGACCTACGAGCAGTACTTC
CASSAAGTYEQYF
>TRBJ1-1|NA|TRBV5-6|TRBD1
TGTGCCAGCAGCGCGGACAGGGTGTGGGCTGAAGCTTTCTTT
CASSADRVWAEAFF
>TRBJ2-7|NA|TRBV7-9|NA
TGTGCCAGCAGCTTAGCGGCTAGCGTAAACGAGCAGTACTTC
CASSLAASVNEQYF